Presented here are 10 T cell receptor beta chains from one specimen sequenced in a study of blood T cells in healthy people across ages. A second PCR of 7 to 11 cycles used a sample-barcoded 5' primer and a J-beta primer mix. TCRdb used MiXCR to reprocess the 5' RACE reads, holding one entry per CDR3 protein. This sample has about 830,000 distinct CDR3 sequences; around two thirds occur once, and the top ten carry 25% to 30%. The sample consisted of blood. Receptors were obtained from a man younger than 45 in good health.

V usage is TRBV12-3 or TRBV12-4 and J usage is TRBJ2-1; 8 nucleotides line up with TRBD2. CDR3 length equals 16 residues. V trimming: 3 bases; J trimming: 2 bases; junction bases outside the gene matches: 6. In DNA form, the CDR3 reads TGTGCCAGCAGTTTTTGGCGGGGGGTAACCTACAATGAGCAGTTCTTC. Translating gives CASSFWRGVTYNEQFF.

This clonotype was counted between two and nine times. The chain is built from TRBV6-6 and TRBJ2-4; D is uncertain. TRBJ2-7 matches the DNA end more closely, so the J call is doubtful. The CDR3 spans 12 residues. The V gene's germline CDR1 is MNHNY and CDR2 SVGAGI (reference sequence). The CDR3 here is CASSPGGNEQYF. The CDR3, as DNA: TGTGCCAGCAGTCCGGGCGGAAACGAGCAGTACTTC.

This clonotype was seen more than once but under ten times. The rearrangement uses TRBV6-5 and TRBJ2-6; D call uncertain. This CDR3 has 15 amino acids. Germline assignment: CDR1 MNHEY and CDR2 SVGAGI. Trimming took off 3 bases at V and 0 bases at J, with 6 bases between the two ends. The CDR3 coding sequence is TGTGCCAGCAGTTATAGGGCCTCTGGGGCCAACGTCCTGACTTTC. Amino acids: CASSYRASGANVLTF.

The V and J genes are TRBV30 and TRBJ2-5; no definite D call. With 4 bases removed from V and 3 bases from J, the gap between germline ends came to 12 bases. This CDR3 spans 13 amino acids. In germline, CDR1 is GTSNPN, CDR2 SVGIG (reference sequence). CDR3: CAWNRIAKETQYF. CDR3 nucleotide sequence: TGTGCCTGGAATCGTATAGCCAAAGAGACCCAGTACTTC.

V and J are TRBV27 and TRBJ2-3; D is undetermined. The CDR3 covers 13 residues. V was cut by 5 bases and J by 6 bases, with 12 bases left in between. Germline loops: CDR1 MNHEY, CDR2 SMNVEV (reference sequence). DNA for the CDR3: TGTGCCAGCAGTCCCGACCTAGGGGATACGCAGTATTTT. The encoded protein is CASSPDLGDTQYF.

The chain joins TRBV20-1 to TRBJ2-5; D is possibly TRBD1 (6 bases). The CDR3 contains 15 residues. V was clipped by 0 bases and J by 5 bases, with 16 bases between them. CDR1 is DFQATT, CDR2 SNEGSKA, per germline (reference sequence). For the CDR3, the DNA is TGCAGTGCTAGAGATGGGAACAGGGTGGGGGAGACCCAGTACTTC. It is translated as CSARDGNRVGETQYF.

This chain uses TRBV7-2 with TRBJ2-7; no firm D call. Between the trimmed V and J ends, which lost 4 bases and 0 bases, there was a span of 10 bases. The germline gives CDR1 SGHTA, CDR2 FQGNSA. CDR3 length: 14 amino acids. CDR3 amino acids: CASSSRGYSYEQYF. The DNA of the CDR3 is TGTGCCAGCAGCTCCAGAGGATACTCCTACGAGCAGTACTTC.

The chain has TRBV29-1 and TRBJ2-5; 8 bases are a match to TRBD1. There are 13 residues in the CDR3. V shed 6 bases, J shed 4 bases, and the junction held 7 bases outside the gene matches. The germline gives CDR1 SQVTM, CDR2 ANQGSEA. DNA for the CDR3: TGCAGCGTAAATGACAGGGGAGGAGAGACCCAGTACTTC. It codes for CSVNDRGGETQYF.

V and J are TRBV27 and TRBJ2-1; 10 nucleotides agree with TRBD1. Unmatched junction bases numbered 13, after V lost 1 base and J lost 7 bases. CDR3 length: 18 residues. Per the germline V gene, CDR1 is MNHEY and CDR2 is SMNVEV (reference sequence). The CDR3 nucleotides are TGTGCCAGCAGTTTATTTTTATTCGGGACAGGGGAACAAAATGAGCAGTTCTTC. This sequence encodes CASSLFLFGTGEQNEQFF.

This clonotype appeared a few times. The chain joins TRBV4-3 to TRBJ2-5; 10 bases match TRBD1. The DNA end lines up better with TRBJ2-7; the J call may be wrong. This CDR3 spans 14 amino acids. The germline gives CDR1 LGHNA, CDR2 YSLEER. CDR3 DNA sequence: TGCGCCAGCAGCCTAGACAGGGGGCAATACGAGCAGTACTTC. It codes for CASSLDRGQYEQYF.